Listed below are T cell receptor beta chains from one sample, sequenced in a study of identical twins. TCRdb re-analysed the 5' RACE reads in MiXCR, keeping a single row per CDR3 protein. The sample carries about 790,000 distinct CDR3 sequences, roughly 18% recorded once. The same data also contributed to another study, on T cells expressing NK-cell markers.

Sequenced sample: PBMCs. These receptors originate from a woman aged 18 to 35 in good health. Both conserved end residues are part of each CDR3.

CDR3aa: CSPSGGAAYNEQFF
v_gene: TRBV20-1
j_gene: TRBJ2-1

CDR3aa: CSARAPKGNYEQYF
v_gene: TRBV20-1
j_gene: TRBJ2-7

CDR3aa: CSGLPGTEQFF
v_gene: TRBV20-1
j_gene: TRBJ2-1

CDR3aa: CSVEGPGGGTDTQYF
v_gene: TRBV29-1
j_gene: TRBJ2-3

CDR3aa: CANARSGTGNNEQFF
v_gene: TRBV7-9
j_gene: TRBJ2-1

CDR3aa: CASSLSQGYPNYGYTF
v_gene: TRBV5-1
j_gene: TRBJ1-2

CDR3aa: CASSSPGRRFSGANVLTF
v_gene: TRBV3-1
j_gene: TRBJ2-6

CDR3aa: CASSLKERAAFF
v_gene: TRBV3-1
j_gene: TRBJ1-1

CDR3aa: CASSFPPTGPYTF
v_gene: TRBV12-3/TRBV12-4
j_gene: TRBJ1-2

CDR3aa: CSARDPGGFYGYTF
v_gene: TRBV20-1
j_gene: TRBJ1-2

CDR3aa: CASSLVPDLDEQFF
v_gene: TRBV5-1
j_gene: TRBJ2-1

CDR3aa: CASSSTSGGPREQFF
v_gene: TRBV6-5
j_gene: TRBJ2-1

CDR3aa: CASSFGQGASPLHF
v_gene: TRBV12-3/TRBV12-4
j_gene: TRBJ1-6

CDR3aa: CASKPGDRIFSNYGYTF
v_gene: TRBV12-3/TRBV12-4
j_gene: TRBJ1-2

CDR3aa: CASSSGTPSSYNEQFF
v_gene: TRBV21-1
j_gene: TRBJ2-1

CDR3aa: CAITGQVRNEQFF
v_gene: TRBV10-3
j_gene: TRBJ2-1

CDR3aa: CSARTGTGVYEQYF
v_gene: TRBV20-1
j_gene: TRBJ2-7

CDR3aa: CASSTRRSYEQYF
v_gene: TRBV5-1
j_gene: TRBJ2-7

CDR3aa: CASRLTADSYEQYF
v_gene: TRBV7-2
j_gene: TRBJ2-7

CDR3aa: CASSLPSGTVDEQFF
v_gene: TRBV5-1
j_gene: TRBJ2-1

CDR3aa: CASSPRDRGRTDTQYF
v_gene: TRBV11-1
j_gene: TRBJ2-3

CDR3aa: CASSQEGGGGKGNEKLFF
v_gene: TRBV4-3
j_gene: TRBJ1-4

CDR3aa: CSARSGSWVDGYTF
v_gene: TRBV20-1
j_gene: TRBJ1-2

CDR3aa: CSAIGPGGTEAFF
v_gene: TRBV20-1
j_gene: TRBJ1-1

CDR3aa: CSVEDFGRDRDSYEQYF
v_gene: TRBV29-1
j_gene: TRBJ2-7

CDR3aa: CATVQGANTEAFF
v_gene: TRBV15
j_gene: TRBJ1-1

CDR3aa: CASSLQLASTDTQYF
v_gene: TRBV5-1
j_gene: TRBJ2-3

CDR3aa: CASSPQYNSPLHF
v_gene: TRBV12-3/TRBV12-4
j_gene: TRBJ1-6

CDR3aa: CASASGYTDTQYF
v_gene: TRBV6-1
j_gene: TRBJ2-3

CDR3aa: CASSLERTYEQYF
v_gene: TRBV12-3/TRBV12-4
j_gene: TRBJ2-7

CDR3aa: CSAIPGLALYEQYF
v_gene: TRBV20-1
j_gene: TRBJ2-7

CDR3aa: CAISDRQGSSYNEQFF
v_gene: TRBV10-3
j_gene: TRBJ2-1

CDR3aa: CASSFGENTQYF
v_gene: TRBV7-2
j_gene: TRBJ2-3

CDR3aa: CASSPRVGGLQPQHF
v_gene: TRBV27
j_gene: TRBJ1-5

CDR3aa: CSASQVGSPVKNIQYF
v_gene: TRBV20-1
j_gene: TRBJ2-4

CDR3aa: CASSGEWEAQYF
v_gene: TRBV10-1
j_gene: TRBJ2-3

CDR3aa: CASSSRSGASGYTF
v_gene: TRBV3-1
j_gene: TRBJ1-2

CDR3aa: CSARTREGAYNEQFF
v_gene: TRBV20-1
j_gene: TRBJ2-1

CDR3aa: CASSISGQSGELVF
v_gene: TRBV25-1
j_gene: TRBJ2-2

CDR3aa: CASSKDFSTPFYGYTF
v_gene: TRBV5-1
j_gene: TRBJ1-2